One sample yielded the 8 T cell receptor beta chains listed below, sequenced in a study of cytomegalovirus exposure and HLA in healthy donors. 60 Vbeta and 13 Jbeta primers were used in PCR. Assay used: immunoSEQ multiplex PCR; TCRdb lists only in-frame clones, some missing. The sample holds roughly 100,000 clones, around 62% seen once. The sample comprised PBMCs. The receptors come from a man aged 25 to 40 in good health and CMV-seropositive.

This chain joins TRBV27 and TRBJ2-2; 8 bases fit TRBD2. With 0 bases clipped from V and 7 bases from J, the junction kept 4 bases outside the gene matches. The V gene's germline CDR1 is MNHEY and CDR2 SMNVEV (reference sequence). This CDR3 has 15 residues. The DNA of the CDR3 is TGTGCCAGCAGTTTATCTGTTAGCGGGGTCGGGGAGCTGTTTTTT. This translates into CASSLSVSGVGELFF.

Notes on this clone: The sample has other DNA sequences that encode this CDR3 too. The chain couples TRBV5-1 to TRBJ2-1, with 7 bases lining up with TRBD2. V lost 0 bases and J lost 4; bases outside the gene matches: 4. CDR1 and CDR2 (germline): SGHRS, YFSETQ. CDR3 length: 15 residues. The DNA for the CDR3 is TGCGCCAGCAGCTTGGTAGGCGGGGGTTACAATGAGCAGTTCTTC. Its protein is CASSLVGGGYNEQFF.

The chain links TRBV5-4 to TRBJ1-6, with TRBD1 matching over 8 bases. The CDR3 sequence is 15 residues long. Germline CDR1 is SGHNT and CDR2 is YYREEE (reference sequence). J lost 7 bases, V lost 3 bases, and 6 bases had no gene match. CDR3 DNA: TGTGCCAGCAGCTACTCAGGGGGCAAAAATTCACCCCTCCACTTT. Its translation is CASSYSGGKNSPLHF.

The chain couples TRBV4-2 to TRBJ2-7; a possible D gene is TRBD2 (6 bases). Germline V gene sequence: CDR1 LGHNA, CDR2 YNFKEQ. V lost 1 base to trimming and J lost 0 bases, with 7 bases between them. CDR3 length: 14 amino acids. CDR3 nucleotide sequence: TGTGCCAGCAGCCAAGGGGGGGACTCCTACGAGCAGTACTTC. It encodes CASSQGGDSYEQYF.

This rearrangement joins TRBV7-9 to TRBJ1-4; perhaps TRBD1 as D (6 bases). Germline assignment: CDR1 SEHNR and CDR2 FQNEAQ (reference sequence). The CDR3 is made up of 13 amino acids. Trimming took 5 bases from V and 4 from J, leaving 8 bases between them. This chain's CDR3 is CASSRDNNEKLFF. CDR3 sequence (DNA): TGTGCCAGCAGCCGGGACAATAATGAAAAACTGTTTTTT.

The chain couples TRBV6-1 to TRBJ1-2; weak D call: TRBD1 (5 bases). V lost 1 base and J 9 bases, leaving 18 bases between the germline ends. CDR3 size: 15 residues. CDR1 is MNHNS, CDR2 SASEGT, per germline. DNA of the CDR3: TGTGCCAGCAGTGAAGTAGGGGATGGGGGGATGAGCTACACCTTC. Amino acids: CASSEVGDGGMSYTF.

This clone was detected a few times. The rearrangement uses TRBV1 and TRBJ1-5. TRBV1 is a listed pseudogene. The CDR3 is 12 amino acids. This chain's CDR3 is CTSLRRRVPQHF. As DNA, the CDR3 is TGCACCAGTTTAAGGCGCCGGGTGCCCCAGCATTTT.

V is TRBV7-6 and J is TRBJ2-1; 11 bases match TRBD2. J lost 9 bases, V lost 5 bases, and 9 bases had no gene match. The CDR3 spans 15 residues. Germline lookup yields CDR1 SGHVS and CDR2 FNYEAQ. The CDR3 is CASSPGLAGGGEQFF. As DNA, the CDR3 is TGTGCCAGCAGCCCCGGGCTAGCGGGGGGCGGTGAGCAGTTCTTC.